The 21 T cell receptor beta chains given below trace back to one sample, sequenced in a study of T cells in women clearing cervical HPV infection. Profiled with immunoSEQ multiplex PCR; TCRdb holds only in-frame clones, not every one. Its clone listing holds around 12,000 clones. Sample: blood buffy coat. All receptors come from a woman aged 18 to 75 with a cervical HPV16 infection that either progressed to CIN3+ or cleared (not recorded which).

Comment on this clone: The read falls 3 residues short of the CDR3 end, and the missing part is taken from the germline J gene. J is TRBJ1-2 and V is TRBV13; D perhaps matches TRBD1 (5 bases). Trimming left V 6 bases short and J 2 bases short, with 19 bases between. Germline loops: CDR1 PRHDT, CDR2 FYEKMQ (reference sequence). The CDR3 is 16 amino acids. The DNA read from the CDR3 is TGTGCCAGCAGGCGAGCCGGTCAGGGTAGGAACTATGGC. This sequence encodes CASRRAGQGRNYG. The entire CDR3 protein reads CASRRAGQGRNYGYTF. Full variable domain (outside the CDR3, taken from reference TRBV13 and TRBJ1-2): AAGVIQSPRHLIKEKRETATLKCYPIPRHDTVYWYQQGPGQDPQFLISFYEKMQSDKGSIPDRFSAQQFSDYHSELNMSSLELGDSALYFCASRRAGQGRNYGYTFGSGTRLTVV.

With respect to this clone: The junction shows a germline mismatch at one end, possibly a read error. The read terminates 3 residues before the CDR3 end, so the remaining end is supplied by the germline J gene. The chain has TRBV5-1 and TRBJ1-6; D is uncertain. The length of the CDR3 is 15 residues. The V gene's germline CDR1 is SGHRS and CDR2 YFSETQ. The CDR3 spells CASRLDGSYNSPLHF. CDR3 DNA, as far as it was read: TGCGCCAGCAGGTTGGACGGCTCCTATAATTCACCC.

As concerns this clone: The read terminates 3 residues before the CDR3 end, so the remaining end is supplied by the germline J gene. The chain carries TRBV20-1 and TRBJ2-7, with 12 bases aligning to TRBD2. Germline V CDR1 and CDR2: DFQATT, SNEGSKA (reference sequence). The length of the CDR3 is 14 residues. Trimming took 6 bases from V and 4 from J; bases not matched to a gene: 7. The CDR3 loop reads CSAPLTSGGYEQYF. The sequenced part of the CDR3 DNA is TGCAGTGCGCCTCTGACTAGCGGGGGTTACGAG.

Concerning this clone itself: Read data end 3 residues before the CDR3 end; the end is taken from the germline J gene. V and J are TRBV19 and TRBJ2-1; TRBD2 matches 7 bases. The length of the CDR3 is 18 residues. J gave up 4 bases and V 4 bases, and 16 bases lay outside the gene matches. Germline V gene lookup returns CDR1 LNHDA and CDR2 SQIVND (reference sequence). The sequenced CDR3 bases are TGTGCCAGTAGTAAAGGAAGGGGAGGGTTCCCCTCATACAATGAG. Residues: CASSKGRGGFPSYNE. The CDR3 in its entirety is CASSKGRGGFPSYNEQFF.

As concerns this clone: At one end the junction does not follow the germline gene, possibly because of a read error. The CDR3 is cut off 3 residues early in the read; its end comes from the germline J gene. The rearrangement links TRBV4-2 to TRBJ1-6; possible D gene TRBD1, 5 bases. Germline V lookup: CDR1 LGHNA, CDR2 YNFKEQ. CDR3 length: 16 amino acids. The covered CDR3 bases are TGCGCCAGCAGCCAAGATAAGGGGCTGGGTAATTCACCC. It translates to CASSQDKGLGNSP. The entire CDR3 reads CASSQDKGLGNSPLHF.

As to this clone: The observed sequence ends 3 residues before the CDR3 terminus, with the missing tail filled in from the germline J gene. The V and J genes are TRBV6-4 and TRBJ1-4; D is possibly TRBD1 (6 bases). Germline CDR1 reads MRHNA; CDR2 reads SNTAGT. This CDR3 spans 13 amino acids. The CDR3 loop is CASSENRVSPLFF. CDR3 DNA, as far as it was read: TGTGCCAGCAGTGAGAACAGGGTTAGCCCA.

Incomplete CDR3 DNA: TGCGCCAGCAGCTTGGCCGCGGGACTAGCCTCCGAGACC. It translates to CASSLAAGLASET. The full CDR3 sequence reads CASSLAAGLASETQYF. The chain joins TRBV5-1 to TRBJ2-5; TRBD2 aligns across 9 bases. The read ends 3 residues shy of where the CDR3 ends; the end is completed using the germline J gene. The CDR3 contains 16 residues. V dropped 0 bases and J dropped 5; count of bases not matched to a gene: 8. The germline gives CDR1 SGHRS, CDR2 YFSETQ.

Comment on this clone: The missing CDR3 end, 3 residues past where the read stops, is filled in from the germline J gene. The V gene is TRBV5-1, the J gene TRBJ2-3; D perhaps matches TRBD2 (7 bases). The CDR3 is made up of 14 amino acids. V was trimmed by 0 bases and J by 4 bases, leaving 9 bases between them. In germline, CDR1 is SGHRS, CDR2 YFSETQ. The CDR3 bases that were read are TGCGCCAGCAGCTTGGGCGGGGGCCCAGATACG. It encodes CASSLGGGPDT. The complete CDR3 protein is CASSLGGGPDTQYF.

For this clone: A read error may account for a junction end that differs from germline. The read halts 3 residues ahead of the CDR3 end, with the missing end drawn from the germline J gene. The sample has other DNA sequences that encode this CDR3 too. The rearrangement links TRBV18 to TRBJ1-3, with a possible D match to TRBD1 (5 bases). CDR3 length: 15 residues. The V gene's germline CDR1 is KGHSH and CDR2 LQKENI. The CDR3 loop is CASSPAGSSGNTIYF. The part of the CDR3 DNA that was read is TGTGCCAGCTCACCAGCAGGGTCCTCTGGAAACACA.

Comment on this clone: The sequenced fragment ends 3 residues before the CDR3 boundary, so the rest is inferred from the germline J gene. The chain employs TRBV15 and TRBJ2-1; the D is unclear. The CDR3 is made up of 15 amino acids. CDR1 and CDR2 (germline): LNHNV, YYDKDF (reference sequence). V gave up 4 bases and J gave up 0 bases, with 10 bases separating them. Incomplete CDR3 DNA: TGTGCCACCAGCACTGACTTGAGCTCCTACAATGAG. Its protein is CATSTDLSSYNE. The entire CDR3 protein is CATSTDLSSYNEQFF. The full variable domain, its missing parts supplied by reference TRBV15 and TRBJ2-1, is DAMVIQNPRYQVTQFGKPVTLSCSQTLNHNVMYWYQQKSSQAPKLLFHYYDKDFNNEADTPDNFQSRRPNTSFCFLDIRSPGLGDTAMYLCATSTDLSSYNEQFFGPGTRLTVL.

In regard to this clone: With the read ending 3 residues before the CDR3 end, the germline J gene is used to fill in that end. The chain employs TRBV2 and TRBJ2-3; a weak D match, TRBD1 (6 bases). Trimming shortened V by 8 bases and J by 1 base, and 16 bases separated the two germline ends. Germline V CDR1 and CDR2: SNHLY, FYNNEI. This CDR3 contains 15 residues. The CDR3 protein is CASRNRVTGTDTQYF. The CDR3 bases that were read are TGTGCCAGCCGGAACAGGGTCACCGGCACAGATACG.

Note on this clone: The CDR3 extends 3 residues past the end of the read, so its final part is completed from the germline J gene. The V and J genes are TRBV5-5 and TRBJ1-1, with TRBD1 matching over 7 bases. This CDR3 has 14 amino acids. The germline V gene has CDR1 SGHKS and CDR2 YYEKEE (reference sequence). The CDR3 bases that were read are TGTGCCAGCAGCCCGTTGATATCGACAGGGGAA. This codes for CASSPLISTGE. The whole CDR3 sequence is CASSPLISTGEAFF.

The CDR3 sequence: CASSSKPSVERGDPRETQYF. Incomplete CDR3 DNA: TGTGCCAGCAGCTCCAAGCCCTCGGTGGAGCGGGGGGACCCCCGGGAGACG. The gene calls are TRBV7-1 and TRBJ2-3; the match to TRBD2 covers 9 bases. The CDR3 end lies 3 residues beyond the end of the read and is filled in from the germline J gene. TRBV7-1 is an ORF; its function is uncertain. This CDR3 has 20 amino acids.

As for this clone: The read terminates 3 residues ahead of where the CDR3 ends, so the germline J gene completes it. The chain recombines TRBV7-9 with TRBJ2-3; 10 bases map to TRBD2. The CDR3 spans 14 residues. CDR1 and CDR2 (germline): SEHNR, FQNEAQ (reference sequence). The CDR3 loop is CASSLVLAGHTQYF. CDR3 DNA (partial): TGTGCCAGCAGCTTAGTACTAGCGGGGCACACG. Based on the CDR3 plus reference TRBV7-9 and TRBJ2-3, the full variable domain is DTGVSQNPRHKITKRGQNVTFRCDPISEHNRLYWYRQTLGQGPEFLTYFQNEAQLEKSRLLSDRFSAERPKGSFSTLEIQRTEQGDSAMYLCASSLVLAGHTQYFGPGTRLTVL.

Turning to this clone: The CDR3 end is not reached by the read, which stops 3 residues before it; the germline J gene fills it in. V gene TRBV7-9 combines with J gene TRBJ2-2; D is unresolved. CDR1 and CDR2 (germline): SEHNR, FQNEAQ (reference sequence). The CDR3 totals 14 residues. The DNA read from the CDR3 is TGTGCCAGCAGCTCTGGGCCCTATAATTCACCG. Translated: CASSSGPYNSP. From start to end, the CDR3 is CASSSGPYNSPLFF.

The CDR3 loop reads CASSLGWGRGEQYF. CDR3 bases read: TGTGCCAGCAGCTTGGGATGGGGCCGAGGCGAG. J is TRBJ2-7 and V is TRBV7-9, with TRBD1 as a possible D gene (5 bases). Read sequence stops 3 residues before the CDR3 end, and the germline J gene provides the missing end. The V gene's germline CDR1 is SEHNR and CDR2 FQNEAQ (reference sequence). CDR3 size: 14 residues. V was trimmed by 3 bases and J by 6 bases, leaving 15 bases between them. The full variable domain, completed using reference TRBV7-9 and TRBJ2-7, is DTGVSQNPRHKITKRGQNVTFRCDPISEHNRLYWYRQTLGQGPEFLTYFQNEAQLEKSRLLSDRFSAERPKGSFSTLEIQRTEQGDSAMYLCASSLGWGRGEQYFGPGTRLTVT.

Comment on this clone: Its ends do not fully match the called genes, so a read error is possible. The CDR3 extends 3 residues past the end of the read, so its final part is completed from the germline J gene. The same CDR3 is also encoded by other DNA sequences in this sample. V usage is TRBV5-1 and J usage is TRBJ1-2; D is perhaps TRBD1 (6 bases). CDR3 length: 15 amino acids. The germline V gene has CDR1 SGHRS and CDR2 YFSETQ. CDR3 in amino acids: CASSLTGRANYGYTF. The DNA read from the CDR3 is TGCGCCAGCAGCTTGACAGGGAGGGCTAACTATGGG.

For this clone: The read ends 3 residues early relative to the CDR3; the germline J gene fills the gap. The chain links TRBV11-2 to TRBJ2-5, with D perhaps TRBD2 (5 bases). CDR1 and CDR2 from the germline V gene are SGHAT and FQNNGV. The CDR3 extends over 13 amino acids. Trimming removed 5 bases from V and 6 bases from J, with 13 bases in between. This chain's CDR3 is CASSQEAPQTQYF. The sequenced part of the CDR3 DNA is TGTGCCAGCAGCCAGGAGGCCCCACAGACC.

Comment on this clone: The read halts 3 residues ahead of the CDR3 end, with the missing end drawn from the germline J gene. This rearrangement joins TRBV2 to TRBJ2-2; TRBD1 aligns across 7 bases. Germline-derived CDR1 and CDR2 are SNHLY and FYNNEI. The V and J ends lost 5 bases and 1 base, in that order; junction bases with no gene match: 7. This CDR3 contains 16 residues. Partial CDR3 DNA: TGTGCCAGCAGTTTGACAGGGCGTTTGAACACCGGGGAG. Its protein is CASSLTGRLNTGE. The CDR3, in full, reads CASSLTGRLNTGELFF.

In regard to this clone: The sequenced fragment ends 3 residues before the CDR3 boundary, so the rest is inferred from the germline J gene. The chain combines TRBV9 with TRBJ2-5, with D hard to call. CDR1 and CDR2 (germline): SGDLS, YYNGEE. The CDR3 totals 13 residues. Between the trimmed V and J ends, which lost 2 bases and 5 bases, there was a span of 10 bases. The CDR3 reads CASSVASGETQYF. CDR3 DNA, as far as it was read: TGTGCCAGCAGCGTCGCCTCCGGGGAGACC.

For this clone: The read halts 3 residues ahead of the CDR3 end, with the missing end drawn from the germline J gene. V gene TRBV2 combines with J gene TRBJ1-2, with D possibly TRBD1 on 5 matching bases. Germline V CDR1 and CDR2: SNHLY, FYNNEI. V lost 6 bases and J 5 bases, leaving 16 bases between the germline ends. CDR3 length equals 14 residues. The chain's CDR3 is CASRTDTTGYGYTF. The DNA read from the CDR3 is TGTGCCAGCAGGACAGACACTACTGGTTATGGC.